Listed below are T cell receptor beta chains from one sample, sequenced in a study of neurological immune-mediated disorders. Via MiXCR, TCRdb re-called the 5' RACE reads, giving one row per CDR3 protein. The sample lists some 16,000 distinct CDR3 sequences; approximately 8.7% were seen once. The sequencing input was CD8+ T cells from blood. These receptors all stem from a man aged 50-59 years in good health. The CDR3 runs from the conserved cysteine through the conserved F or W.

CDR3aa: CASSQEGGRGSDTQYF; j_gene: TRBJ2-3; v_gene: TRBV4-2
CDR3aa: CAPRRTGAAGYHEQFF; j_gene: TRBJ2-1; v_gene: TRBV5-1
CDR3aa: CASSLGQASSYNEQFF; j_gene: TRBJ2-1; v_gene: TRBV7-6
CDR3aa: CASSFGGNADTQYF; j_gene: TRBJ2-3; v_gene: TRBV6-5
CDR3aa: CASSQDQPDSLINEQFF; j_gene: TRBJ2-1; v_gene: TRBV4-1
CDR3aa: CASSVGTPLAAGKYEQYF; j_gene: TRBJ2-7; v_gene: TRBV9
CDR3aa: CASSQDVTGANTGELFF; j_gene: TRBJ2-2; v_gene: TRBV4-2
CDR3aa: CSADTIRINEQFF; j_gene: TRBJ2-1; v_gene: TRBV20-1
CDR3aa: CAISDPQGISGPQHF; j_gene: TRBJ1-5; v_gene: TRBV10-3
CDR3aa: CASSGSGTVNTEAFF; j_gene: TRBJ1-1; v_gene: TRBV9
CDR3aa: CASSLAVDPGEQFF; j_gene: TRBJ2-1; v_gene: TRBV5-1
CDR3aa: CASSQLSYNEQFF; j_gene: TRBJ2-1; v_gene: TRBV4-1
CDR3aa: CASSEPGQGYTDTQYF; j_gene: TRBJ2-3; v_gene: TRBV2
CDR3aa: CASSSEGLASWSLLFRNEQFF; j_gene: TRBJ2-1; v_gene: TRBV21-1
CDR3aa: CASSSASGNPDTQYF; j_gene: TRBJ2-3; v_gene: TRBV7-9
CDR3aa: CASSEGQDWETQYF; j_gene: TRBJ2-5; v_gene: TRBV6-1
CDR3aa: CASSLAPTGPYNEQFF; j_gene: TRBJ2-1; v_gene: TRBV7-3
CDR3aa: CSVHDRGADTQYF; j_gene: TRBJ2-3; v_gene: TRBV29-1
CDR3aa: CSAGWTSSLEQYF; j_gene: TRBJ2-7; v_gene: TRBV20-1
CDR3aa: CSVPQGERFF; j_gene: TRBJ2-1; v_gene: TRBV29-1
CDR3aa: CASSSGMQETQYF; j_gene: TRBJ2-5; v_gene: TRBV7-9
CDR3aa: CASSVGFSGEGDTQYF; j_gene: TRBJ2-3; v_gene: TRBV9